In its sample, the clone carrying this T cell receptor (beta chain) was seen many times. The antigen is not known. This entry belongs to a study of early T cells in non-severe SARS-CoV-2 infection. Study in general: Whole-blood bulk RNA, unsorted, was sequenced, and chains were unpaired.

As part of library construction, unique molecular identifiers were attached to individual cDNA molecules. Via MiXCR, TCRdb re-called the 5' RACE reads, giving one row per CDR3 protein. The sample gives roughly 29,000 distinct CDR3 sequences, about 4.6% of which show up once; 9.5% to 13% is in the top ten. This CDR3 comprises 12 residues. The V segment lost 5 bases and the J segment 6 bases; nucleotides outside the gene matches: 4. The germline CDR1 and CDR2 sequences are SNHLY and FYNNEI. Study-level results: Matching with VDJdb favored anti-spike CD8 responses (missing private and CD4 specificities).

This TCR derives from an adult who was a healthcare worker with PCR-confirmed SARS-CoV-2 infection or an uninfected control (not recorded which). Material for sequencing was whole blood. The chain joins TRBV2 to TRBJ2-7; 7 bases line up with TRBD1. Here the CDR3 reads CASSRTGREQYF. CDR3 in DNA: TGTGCCAGCAGTAGGACAGGACGCGAGCAGTACTTC.